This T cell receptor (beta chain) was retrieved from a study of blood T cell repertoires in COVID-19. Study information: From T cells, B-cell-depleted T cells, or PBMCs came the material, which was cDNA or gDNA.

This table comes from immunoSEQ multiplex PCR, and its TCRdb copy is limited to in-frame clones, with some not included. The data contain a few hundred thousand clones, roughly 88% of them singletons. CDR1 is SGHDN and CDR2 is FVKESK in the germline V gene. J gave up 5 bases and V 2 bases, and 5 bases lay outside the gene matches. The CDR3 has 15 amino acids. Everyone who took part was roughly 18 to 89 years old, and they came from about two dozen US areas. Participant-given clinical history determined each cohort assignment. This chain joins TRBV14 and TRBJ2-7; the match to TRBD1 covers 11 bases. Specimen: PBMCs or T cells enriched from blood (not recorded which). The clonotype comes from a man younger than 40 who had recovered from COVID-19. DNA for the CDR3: TGTGCCAGCAGCCAACGGGGACAGGGGGTCAACGAGCAGTACTTC. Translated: CASSQRGQGVNEQYF.